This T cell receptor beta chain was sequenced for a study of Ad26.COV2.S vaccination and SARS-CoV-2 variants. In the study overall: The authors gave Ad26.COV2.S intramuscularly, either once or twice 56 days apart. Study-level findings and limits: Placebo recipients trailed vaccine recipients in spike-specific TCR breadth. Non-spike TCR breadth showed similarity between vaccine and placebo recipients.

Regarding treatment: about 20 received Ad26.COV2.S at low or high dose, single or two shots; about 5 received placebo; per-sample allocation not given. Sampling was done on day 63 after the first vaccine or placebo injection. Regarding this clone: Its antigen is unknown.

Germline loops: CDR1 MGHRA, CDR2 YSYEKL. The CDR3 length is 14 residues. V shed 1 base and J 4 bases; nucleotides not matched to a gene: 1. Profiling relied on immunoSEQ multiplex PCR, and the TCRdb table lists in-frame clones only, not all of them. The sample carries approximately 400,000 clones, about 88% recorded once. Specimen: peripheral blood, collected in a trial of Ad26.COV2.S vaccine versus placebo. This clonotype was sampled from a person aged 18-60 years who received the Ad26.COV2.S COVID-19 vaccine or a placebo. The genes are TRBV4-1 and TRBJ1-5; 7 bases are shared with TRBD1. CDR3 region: CASSQVQGNQPQHF. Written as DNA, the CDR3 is TGCGCCAGCAGCCAAGTACAGGGGAATCAGCCCCAGCATTTT.